This entry lists 14 T cell receptor beta chains sequenced from one sample in a study of blood T cell repertoires in COVID-19. Repertoires were generated with immunoSEQ multiplex PCR, while TCRdb's copy carries only in-frame clones and drops some. The data contain under 350,000 clones, roughly 91% of them seen just once; the ten biggest clones take up 1.5% to 2%. The material sequenced was peripheral blood. The receptors were gathered from a woman younger than 45 with COVID-19, enrolled during active disease.

The chain recombines TRBV7-2 with TRBJ2-5; 9 bases are a match to TRBD1. Trimming took 5 bases from V and 5 from J; bases not matched to a gene: 9. Germline CDR1 and CDR2: SGHTA and FQGNSA. This CDR3 has 15 amino acids. CDR3 bases: TGTGCCAGCAGCCTACCAGGCGACAGGGGGGAGACCCAGTACTTC. Translating it yields CASSLPGDRGETQYF.

The chain combines TRBV7-2 with TRBJ2-1; 12 positions agree with TRBD2. Trimming at V came to 1 base and at J to 9 bases, leaving 4 bases not matched to a gene. The germline V gene has CDR1 SGHTA and CDR2 FQGNSA. The CDR3 consists of 15 residues. This CDR3 reads CASSLGLAGAGEQFF. The CDR3 nucleotides read TGTGCCAGCAGCTTAGGACTAGCGGGAGCGGGTGAGCAGTTCTTC. The full variable domain, completed using reference TRBV7-2 and TRBJ2-1, is GAGVSQSPSNKVTEKGKDVELRCDPISGHTALYWYRQSLGQGLEFLIYFQGNSAPDKSGLPSDRFSAERTGGSVSTLTIQRTQQEDSAVYLCASSLGLAGAGEQFFGPGTRLTVL.

J is TRBJ1-6 and V is TRBV6-5, with 7 bases identical to TRBD1. The CDR3 has 13 amino acids. Per germline, CDR1 MNHEY and CDR2 SVGAGI. With 6 bases clipped from V and 14 bases from J, the junction kept 10 bases outside the gene matches. CDR3 coding DNA: TGTGCCAGCAGCCGGGGACAGCGGGCGACCCTCCACTTT. Translating gives CASSRGQRATLHF.

J is TRBJ2-7 and V is TRBV30, with a tentative D call TRBD1 (6 bases). V lost 1 base and J 4 bases, leaving 14 bases between the germline ends. CDR1 GTSNPN and CDR2 SVGIG come from the germline V gene (reference sequence). This CDR3 contains 14 residues. CDR3 protein: CAWSEGLGAYEQYF. The CDR3 DNA reads TGTGCCTGGAGTGAGGGTCTGGGGGCGTACGAGCAGTACTTC.

The chain employs TRBV19 and TRBJ1-2; 8 nucleotides line up with TRBD1. The J segment lost 6 bases and the V segment lost 11 bases, leaving 8 bases of the junction unmatched. In germline, CDR1 is LNHDA, CDR2 SQIVND (reference sequence). The CDR3 is made up of 12 amino acids. CDR3 sequence: CARLDRAHGYTF. The DNA of the CDR3 is TGTGCCCGACTGGACAGGGCCCATGGCTACACCTTC.

This chain joins TRBV7-9 and TRBJ2-4, with D possibly matching TRBD2 (6 bases). CDR3 size: 14 residues. The V end was cut by 5 bases, the J end by 2 bases, with 10 bases between. Germline assignment: CDR1 SEHNR and CDR2 FQNEAQ (reference sequence). CDR3 bases: TGTGCCAGCAGCATTAGCGGAACCAAAAACATTCAGTACTTC. Its protein product is CASSISGTKNIQYF.

The CDR3 spells CASSAGTEVGQPQHF. CDR3 nucleotides: TGTGCCAGCAGTGCTGGCACGGAGGTTGGACAGCCCCAGCATTTT. The chain joins TRBV6-2 or TRBV6-3 to TRBJ1-5; unclear D gene. The CDR3 extends over 15 amino acids. V lost 5 bases and J lost 7, with 18 bases in between. Germline CDR1 reads MNHEY; CDR2 reads SVGEGT.

The V gene is TRBV6-5, the J gene TRBJ1-1, with 9 bases fitting TRBD1. The CDR3 sequence is 15 residues long. Germline V gene data show CDR1 as MNHEY and CDR2 as SVGAGI. After removal of 6 bases from V and 10 bases from J, the junction contained 15 bases not matched to a gene. CDR3 nucleotide sequence: TGTGCCAGCAGGAGCGTCCGGGACAGGGCTTTATCAGCTTTCTTT. Protein: CASRSVRDRALSAFF.

The chain carries TRBV6-6 and TRBJ2-1; D is unclear. CDR1 and CDR2 from the germline V gene are MNHNY and SVGAGI (reference sequence). There are 13 residues in the CDR3. The V gene lost 7 bases and the J gene lost 3 bases, with 10 bases spanning the gap. In DNA, the CDR3 is TGTGCCAGCACCACTGAAAACTACAATGAGCAGTTCTTC. This sequence encodes CASTTENYNEQFF.

DNA of the CDR3: TGCGCCAGCAGCAAGGGACAGGGTCGGGCCGGGGAGCTGTTTTTT. Translated: CASSKGQGRAGELFF. V gene TRBV5-1 combines with J gene TRBJ2-2; 9 nucleotides line up with TRBD1. Trimming removed 4 bases from V and 6 bases from J; junction bases left unmatched: 7. The CDR3 consists of 15 residues. CDR1 is SGHRS, CDR2 YFSETQ, per germline.

The chain combines TRBV18 with TRBJ2-6, with D uncertain. CDR1 is KGHSH, CDR2 LQKENI, per germline. V dropped 3 bases and J dropped 0 bases, with 12 bases sitting between them. The CDR3 consists of 17 residues. Written as DNA, the CDR3 is TGTGCCAGCTCACCGACAACCGTGAACTCTGGGGCCAACGTCCTGACTTTC. Amino acid sequence: CASSPTTVNSGANVLTF.

The chain uses TRBV5-6 and TRBJ1-2, with D unresolved. The CDR3 covers 15 residues. Germline assignment: CDR1 SGHDT and CDR2 YYEEEE. Trimming took 4 bases from V and 4 from J, leaving 17 bases between them. The CDR3 is CASSLAGGRVYGYTF. The CDR3 coding sequence is TGTGCCAGCAGCCTCGCGGGAGGGCGGGTCTATGGCTACACCTTC.

The chain recombines TRBV27 with TRBJ1-4, with a tentative D call TRBD1 (5 bases). CDR3 length: 15 residues. V lost 4 bases, J lost 5 bases, and 14 bases lay in between. CDR1 MNHEY and CDR2 SMNVEV come from the germline V gene (reference sequence). CDR3 loop: CASSSPSGANEKLFF. CDR3 nucleotides: TGTGCCAGCAGTTCCCCCAGCGGGGCGAATGAAAAACTGTTTTTT.

The sample holds one count of this clone. V usage is TRBV29-1 and J usage is TRBJ2-4; 7 nucleotides match TRBD1. The CDR3 is made up of 13 amino acids. The V and J ends lost 7 bases and 2 bases, in that order; junction bases with no gene match: 5. Germline V lookup: CDR1 SQVTM, CDR2 ANQGSEA. CDR3 in amino acids: CSARQGSKNIQYF. The CDR3 nucleotides read TGCAGCGCTAGACAGGGCTCCAAAAACATTCAGTACTTC.